The entry below gives a single TCR beta chain sequence along with its context. Measured with immunoSEQ multiplex PCR; TCRdb has only the in-frame clones, and not every one. Of more than 25,000 clones listed, about 88% are singletons. This sample was taken from a study of T cell changes during pregnancy in multiple sclerosis. Germline V gene sequence: CDR1 SGDLS, CDR2 YYNGEE. Trimming stripped 0 bases from V and 3 bases from J, with 12 bases between. The CDR3 has 15 residues. The V and J genes are TRBV9 and TRBJ1-2; D unclear. The starting material was CD8+ T cells from peripheral blood mononuclear cells, obtained in the third trimester of pregnancy. The source of this sequence is a female donor with multiple sclerosis, enrolled in a pregnancy study. The CDR3 nucleotides are TGTGCCAGCAGCGTAGGTTGGAGGAGTGACTATGGCTACACCTTC. This gives the protein CASSVGWRSDYGYTF.